Following are 18 T cell receptor beta chains from one sample sequenced in a study of blood T cell repertoires in COVID-19 (TCRdb year 2020). The library was built by means of the immunoSEQ multiplex PCR assay. This is the immuneACCESS table as TCRdb keeps it, with only in-frame sequences that have V and J called. A part of the clones is gone; compared with another copy, unresolved V genes explain less than half, and the rest is unexplained. The sample includes roughly 380,000 clones, with about 85% observed a single time. About 3.6% of the sample goes to the ten largest clones. Sequencing was carried out using peripheral blood. The receptors derive from a woman in her late teens or twenties with acute or convalescent COVID-19.

This clone was detected only a few times. This rearrangement joins TRBV9 to TRBJ1-2, with D perhaps matching TRBD1 (5 bases). Germline CDR1 is SGDLS and CDR2 is YYNGEE. The CDR3 runs to 14 residues. V was shortened by 3 bases and J by 4 bases, with 13 bases between the two germline ends. CDR3 residues: CASSAQDSLYGYTF. In DNA form, the CDR3 reads TGTGCCAGCAGCGCCCAAGACAGTCTCTATGGCTACACCTTC. Full variable domain (rest looked up from reference TRBV9 and TRBJ1-2): DSGVTQTPKHLITATGQRVTLRCSPRSGDLSVYWYQQSLDQGLQFLIQYYNGEERAKGNILERFSAQQFPDLHSELNLSSLELGDSALYFCASSAQDSLYGYTFGSGTRLTVV.

Written as DNA, the CDR3 is TGTGCCAGCACCTTACCTCTGGGACATGAAAACTATGGCTACACCTTC. Translation gives CASTLPLGHENYGYTF. The chain combines TRBV2 with TRBJ1-2, with TRBD1 as a possible D gene (6 bases). Trimming removed 7 bases at V and 2 bases at J, with 20 bases between. The CDR3 consists of 16 residues. CDR1 and CDR2 from the germline V gene are SNHLY and FYNNEI.

Regarding this clone: The sample holds other DNA sequences that translate to the same CDR3. The chain has TRBV27 and TRBJ2-3; D unclear. V lost 4 bases and J 0 bases, leaving 5 bases between the germline ends. The CDR3 loop spans 13 amino acids. Looked up from germline, CDR1 is MNHEY and CDR2 is SMNVEV (reference sequence). The CDR3 sequence is CASSSTSTDTQYF. The CDR3 region has the DNA TGTGCCAGCAGTTCCACTAGCACAGATACGCAGTATTTT.

The chain combines TRBV29-1 with TRBJ2-7, with D possibly matching TRBD2 (5 bases). Trimming removed 6 bases at V and 4 bases at J, with 10 bases between. The germline CDR1 and CDR2 sequences are SQVTM and ANQGSEA. The CDR3 totals 11 residues. CDR3 nucleotide sequence: TGCAGCGTCTCCACGGGGTACGAGCAGTACTTC. Translated: CSVSTGYEQYF.

V gene TRBV4-1 combines with J gene TRBJ1-6, with D possibly being TRBD1 (5 bases). The germline V and J ends were trimmed by 4 bases and 7 bases, with 17 bases remaining between them. Germline values: CDR1 MGHRA, CDR2 YSYEKL. The length of the CDR3 is 16 residues. DNA for the CDR3: TGCGCCAGCAGCCTCGTCGGCAGGGAGGAGAATTCACCCCTCCACTTT. Encoded protein: CASSLVGREENSPLHF.

The chain combines TRBV11-1 with TRBJ1-5; TRBD1 matches 7 bases. V lost 1 base to trimming and J lost 5 bases; unmatched junction nucleotides: 8. Germline V CDR1 and CDR2: SGHAT, FQDESV (reference sequence). The CDR3 contains 16 residues. DNA for the CDR3: TGTGCCAGCAGCTTAGGTGTGACAGGGCCGGATCAGCCCCAGCATTTT. This encodes CASSLGVTGPDQPQHF.

This rearrangement joins TRBV20-1 to TRBJ2-1; D not resolved. Germline V gene sequence: CDR1 DFQATT, CDR2 SNEGSKA (reference sequence). This CDR3 has 15 residues. Trimming pared 3 bases from V and 5 bases from J, leaving 17 bases between. The CDR3 DNA reads as TGCAGTGCTAGTTTAGTAGCTGGAGTGAACAATGAGCAGTTCTTC. Translating it yields CSASLVAGVNNEQFF.

The rearrangement uses TRBV9 and TRBJ1-2; possibly TRBD1 for D (5 bases). CDR3 length: 12 residues. V was clipped by 3 bases and J by 8 bases, with 11 bases between them. The germline gives CDR1 SGDLS, CDR2 YYNGEE. The CDR3 DNA is TGTGCCAGCAGCGGGGGCAGTGGCGGCTACACCTTC. Its translation is CASSGGSGGYTF.

The J gene is TRBJ2-3, the V gene TRBV5-1; 10 positions agree with TRBD2. This CDR3 region has 16 residues. V trimming: 0 bases; J trimming: 0 bases; junction bases outside the gene matches: 1. Germline loops: CDR1 SGHRS, CDR2 YFSETQ. CDR3 nucleotide sequence: TGCGCCAGCAGCTTGGAACTAGCGGGAAGCACAGATACGCAGTATTTT. This codes for CASSLELAGSTDTQYF. Filled out from reference TRBV5-1 and TRBJ2-3, the complete variable domain reads KAGVTQTPRYLIKTRGQQVTLSCSPISGHRSVSWYQQTPGQGLQFLFEYFSETQRNKGNFPGRFSGRQFSNSRSEMNVSTLELGDSALYLCASSLELAGSTDTQYFGPGTRLTVL.

The chain carries TRBV4-2 and TRBJ2-2; D possibly corresponds to TRBD2 (6 bases). From germline, CDR1 is LGHNA and CDR2 YNFKEQ. V shed 0 bases and J shed 0 bases, with 8 bases lying between them. The CDR3 consists of 16 residues. The CDR3 nucleotides are TGTGCCAGCAGCCAAGATCCTAGCGCGAACACCGGGGAGCTGTTTTTT. Protein: CASSQDPSANTGELFF.

This clone was observed a few times. The chain employs TRBV3-1 (or the pseudogene TRBV3-2) and TRBJ2-5; perhaps TRBD2 as D (6 bases). V dropped 1 base and J dropped 5 bases, with 14 bases sitting between them. Germline V CDR1 and CDR2: LGHDT, YNNKEL (reference sequence). The CDR3 runs to 15 residues. The DNA for the CDR3 is TGTGCCAGCAGCCAAGGTTCGGGGGTAGGGGAGACCCAGTACTTC. This translates into CASSQGSGVGETQYF.

The chain combines TRBV6-5 with TRBJ1-1; 7 bases are shared with TRBD1. Germline V gene sequence: CDR1 MNHEY, CDR2 SVGAGI. The V segment lost 7 bases and the J segment 8 bases; nucleotides outside the gene matches: 10. This CDR3 has 13 residues. CDR3 protein: CASTRQGITEAFF. The CDR3 DNA is TGTGCCAGCACGAGACAGGGTATAACAGAAGCTTTCTTT.

The chain links TRBV28 to TRBJ1-5; 8 bases agree with TRBD1. The V gene's germline CDR1 is MDHEN and CDR2 SYDVKM. This CDR3 has 15 amino acids. V dropped 3 bases and J dropped 4; count of bases not matched to a gene: 5. The CDR3 nucleotides read TGTGCCAGCAGTTTGTCGCAGGGGGCGAATCAGCCCCAGCATTTT. It specifies CASSLSQGANQPQHF.

The CDR3 protein is CAISESGRYSTEAFF. As DNA, the CDR3 is TGTGCCATCAGTGAGTCGGGGAGATACTCCACTGAAGCTTTCTTT. The chain recombines TRBV10-3 with TRBJ1-1; D not certain. V lost 0 bases to trimming and J lost 4 bases, with 12 bases between them. CDR1 and CDR2 from the germline V gene are ENHRY and SYGVKD. The CDR3 runs to 15 residues.

This clone was seen a handful of times. The rearrangement uses TRBV28 and TRBJ1-3, with a weak D call TRBD1 (5 bases). Germline CDR1 is MDHEN and CDR2 is SYDVKM. Between the trimmed V and J ends, which lost 1 base and 0 bases, there was a span of 13 bases. The CDR3 is 17 residues long. In DNA form, the CDR3 reads TGTGCCAGCAGTTTATCTAAGGAGGGGTTCTCTGGAAACACCATATATTTT. As protein: CASSLSKEGFSGNTIYF.

The rearrangement links TRBV15 to TRBJ1-1; the match to TRBD1 covers 9 bases. V was pared by 5 bases and J by 2 bases, with 6 bases of the junction left unmatched. This CDR3 has 15 residues. CDR1 and CDR2 from the germline V gene are LNHNV and YYDKDF (reference sequence). This CDR3 is CATSERTGGNTEAFF. The DNA of the CDR3 is TGTGCCACCAGCGAACGAACAGGGGGCAACACTGAAGCTTTCTTT.

V is TRBV6-5 and J is TRBJ2-4, with no clear D. Per germline, CDR1 MNHEY and CDR2 SVGAGI. This CDR3 is 13 amino acids long. The V end lost 5 bases, the J end lost 8 bases, and 13 bases lay between the germline ends. The CDR3: CASSPPAQYIQYF. DNA of the CDR3: TGTGCCAGCAGTCCACCGGCACAGTACATTCAGTACTTC.

The CDR3 is CASSLTGYRQPQHF. The CDR3 nucleotides read TGTGCCAGCAGCTTGACGGGGTATCGTCAGCCCCAGCATTTT. The chain combines TRBV5-5 with TRBJ1-5; no firm D call. From germline, CDR1 is SGHKS and CDR2 YYEKEE (reference sequence). This CDR3 spans 14 amino acids. V gave up 1 base and J gave up 6 bases, with 11 bases separating them.